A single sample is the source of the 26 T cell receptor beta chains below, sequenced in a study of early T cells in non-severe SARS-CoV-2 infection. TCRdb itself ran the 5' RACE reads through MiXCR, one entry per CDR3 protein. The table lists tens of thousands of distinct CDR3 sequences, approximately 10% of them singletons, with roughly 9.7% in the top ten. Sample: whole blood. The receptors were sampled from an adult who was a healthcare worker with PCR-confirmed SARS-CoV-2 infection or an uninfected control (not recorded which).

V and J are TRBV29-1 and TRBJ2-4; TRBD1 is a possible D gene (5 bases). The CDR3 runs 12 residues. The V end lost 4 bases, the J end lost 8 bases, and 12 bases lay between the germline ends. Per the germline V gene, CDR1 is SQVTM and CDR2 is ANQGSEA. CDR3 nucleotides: TGCAGCGTTGTTTTAGGGGTGGACATTCAGTACTTC. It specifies CSVVLGVDIQYF.

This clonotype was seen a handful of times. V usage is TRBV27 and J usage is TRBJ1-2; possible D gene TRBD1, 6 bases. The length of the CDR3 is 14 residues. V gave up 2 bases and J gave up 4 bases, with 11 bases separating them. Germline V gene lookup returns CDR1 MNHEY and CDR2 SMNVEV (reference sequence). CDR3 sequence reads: CASSLQGPGYGYTF. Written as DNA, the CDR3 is TGTGCCAGCAGTTTACAGGGGCCAGGCTATGGCTACACCTTC.

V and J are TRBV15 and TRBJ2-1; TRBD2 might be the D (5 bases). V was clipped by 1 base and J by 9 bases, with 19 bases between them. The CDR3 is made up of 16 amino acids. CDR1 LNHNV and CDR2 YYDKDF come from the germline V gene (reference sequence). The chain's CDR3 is CATSRAGQRQNSEQFF. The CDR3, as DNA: TGTGCCACCAGCAGAGCCGGCCAGCGGCAGAACAGTGAGCAGTTCTTC.

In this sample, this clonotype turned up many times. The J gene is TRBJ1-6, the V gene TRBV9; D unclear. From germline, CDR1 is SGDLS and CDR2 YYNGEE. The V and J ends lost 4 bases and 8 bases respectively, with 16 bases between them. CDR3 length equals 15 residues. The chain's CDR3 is CASSPWGSSDSPLHF. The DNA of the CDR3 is TGTGCCAGCAGCCCATGGGGTAGTTCCGATTCACCCCTCCACTTT.

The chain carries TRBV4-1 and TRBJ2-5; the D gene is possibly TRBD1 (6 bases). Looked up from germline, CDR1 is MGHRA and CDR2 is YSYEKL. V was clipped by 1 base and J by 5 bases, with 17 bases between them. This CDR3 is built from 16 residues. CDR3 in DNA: TGCGCCAGCAGCCAAGGGGACGTGGGCAGGGGTGAGACCCAGTACTTC. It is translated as CASSQGDVGRGETQYF.

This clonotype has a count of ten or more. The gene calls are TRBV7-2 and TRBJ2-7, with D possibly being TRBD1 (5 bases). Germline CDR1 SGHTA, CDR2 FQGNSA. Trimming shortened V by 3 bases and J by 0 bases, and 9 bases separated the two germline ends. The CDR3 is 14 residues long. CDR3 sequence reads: CASSLTANSYEQYF. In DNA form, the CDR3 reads TGTGCCAGCAGCTTGACAGCTAACTCCTACGAGCAGTACTTC.

The CDR3 DNA reads TGTGCCAGCAGCCAAGAACAGGTCTATGGCTACACCTTC. Protein sequence: CASSQEQVYGYTF. The J gene is TRBJ1-2, the V gene TRBV3-1, with D perhaps matching TRBD1 (5 bases). The CDR3 has 13 amino acids. V gave up 0 bases and J gave up 4 bases, with 6 bases separating them. From germline, CDR1 is LGHDT and CDR2 YNNKEL (reference sequence). Using reference TRBV3-1 and TRBJ1-2 for the parts outside the CDR3, the full variable domain is DTAVSQTPKYLVTQMGNDKSIKCEQNLGHDTMYWYKQDSKKFLKIMFSYNNKELIINETVPNRFSPKSPDKAHLNLHINSLELGDSAVYFCASSQEQVYGYTFGSGTRLTVV.

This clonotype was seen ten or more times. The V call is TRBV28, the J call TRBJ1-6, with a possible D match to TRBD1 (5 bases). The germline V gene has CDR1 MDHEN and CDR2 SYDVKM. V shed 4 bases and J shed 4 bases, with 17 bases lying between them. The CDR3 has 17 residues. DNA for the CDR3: TGTGCCAGCAGTTATCTGGGAGGGACCAATTATAATTCACCCCTCCACTTT. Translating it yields CASSYLGGTNYNSPLHF. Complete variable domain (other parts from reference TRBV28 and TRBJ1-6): DVKVTQSSRYLVKRTGEKVFLECVQDMDHENMFWYRQDPGLGLRLIYFSYDVKMKEKGDIPEGYSVSREKKERFSLILESASTNQTSMYLCASSYLGGTNYNSPLHFGNGTRLTVT.

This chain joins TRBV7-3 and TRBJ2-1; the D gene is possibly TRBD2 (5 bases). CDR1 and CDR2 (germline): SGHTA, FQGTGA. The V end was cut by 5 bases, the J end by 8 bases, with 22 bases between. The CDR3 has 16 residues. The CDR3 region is CASSRRRSLDGYEQFF. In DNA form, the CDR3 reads TGTGCCAGCAGCCGTCGGAGGTCCCTCGATGGGTATGAGCAGTTCTTC.

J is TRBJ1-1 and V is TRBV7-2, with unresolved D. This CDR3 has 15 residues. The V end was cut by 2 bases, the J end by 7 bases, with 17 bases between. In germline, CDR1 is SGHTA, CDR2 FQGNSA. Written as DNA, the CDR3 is TGTGCCAGCAGCTTAAGGGTATCCCGTCCGAGTGAAGCTTTCTTT. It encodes CASSLRVSRPSEAFF.

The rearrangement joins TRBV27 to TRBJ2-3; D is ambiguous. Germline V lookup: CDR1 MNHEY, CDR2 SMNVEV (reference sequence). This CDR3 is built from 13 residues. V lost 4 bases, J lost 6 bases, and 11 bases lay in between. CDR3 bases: TGTGCCAGCAGTTCCCGACCCAGGGATACGCAGTATTTT. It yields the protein CASSSRPRDTQYF.

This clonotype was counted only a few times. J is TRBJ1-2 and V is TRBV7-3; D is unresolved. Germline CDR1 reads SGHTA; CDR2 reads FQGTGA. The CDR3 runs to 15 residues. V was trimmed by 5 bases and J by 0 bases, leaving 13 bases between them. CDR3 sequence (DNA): TGTGCCAGCAGCCCCCAGCGGGGAGCTAACTATGGCTACACCTTC. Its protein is CASSPQRGANYGYTF.

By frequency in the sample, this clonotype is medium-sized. CDR3 protein: CASSRRVRGDEQFF. As DNA, the CDR3 is TGTGCCAGCTCCAGGAGGGTCAGGGGGGATGAGCAGTTCTTC. This chain connects TRBV6-2 or TRBV6-3 to TRBJ2-1; D is possibly TRBD1 (7 bases). Per the germline V gene, CDR1 is MNHEY and CDR2 is SVGEGT. This CDR3 contains 14 residues. Trimming cost V 8 bases and J 8 bases, with 19 bases left between them.

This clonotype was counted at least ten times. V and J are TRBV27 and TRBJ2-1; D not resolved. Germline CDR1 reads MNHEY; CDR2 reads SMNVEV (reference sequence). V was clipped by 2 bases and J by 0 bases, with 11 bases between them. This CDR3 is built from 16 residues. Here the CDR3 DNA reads TGTGCCAGCAGTTTACAGGCGATTAGCTCCTACAATGAGCAGTTCTTC. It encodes CASSLQAISSYNEQFF.

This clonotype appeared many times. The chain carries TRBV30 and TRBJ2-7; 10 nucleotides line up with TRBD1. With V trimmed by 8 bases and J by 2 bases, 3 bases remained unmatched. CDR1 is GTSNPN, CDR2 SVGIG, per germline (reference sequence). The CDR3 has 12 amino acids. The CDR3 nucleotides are TGTGCCACCGGACAGGGGGCCTACGAGCAGTACTTC. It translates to CATGQGAYEQYF.

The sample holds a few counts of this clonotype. CDR3 sequence (DNA): TGTGCCAGCAGGCTGACAGGGCCTAACTATGGCTACACCTTC. It is translated as CASRLTGPNYGYTF. V gene TRBV2 combines with J gene TRBJ1-2; TRBD1 aligns across 7 bases. V trimming: 6 bases; J trimming: 0 bases; junction bases outside the gene matches: 4. Germline CDR1 is SNHLY and CDR2 is FYNNEI. CDR3 size: 14 residues. Together with reference TRBV2 and TRBJ1-2, the CDR3 gives the full variable domain: EPEVTQTPSHQVTQMGQEVILRCVPISNHLYFYWYRQILGQKVEFLVSFYNNEISEKSEIFDDQFSVERPDGSNFTLKIRSTKLEDSAMYFCASRLTGPNYGYTFGSGTRLTVV.

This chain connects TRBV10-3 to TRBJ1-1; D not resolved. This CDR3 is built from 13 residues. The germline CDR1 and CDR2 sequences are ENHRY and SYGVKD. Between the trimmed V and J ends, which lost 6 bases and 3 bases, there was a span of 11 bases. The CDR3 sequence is CAISSSGYTEAFF. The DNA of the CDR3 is TGTGCCATCAGCAGCTCGGGGTACACTGAAGCTTTCTTT.

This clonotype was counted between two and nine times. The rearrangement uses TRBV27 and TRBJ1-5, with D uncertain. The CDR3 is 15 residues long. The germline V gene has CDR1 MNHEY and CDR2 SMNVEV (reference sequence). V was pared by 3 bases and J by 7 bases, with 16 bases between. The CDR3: CASSLGAGMGQPQHF. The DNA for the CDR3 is TGTGCCAGCAGTTTGGGCGCGGGCATGGGCCAGCCCCAGCATTTT.

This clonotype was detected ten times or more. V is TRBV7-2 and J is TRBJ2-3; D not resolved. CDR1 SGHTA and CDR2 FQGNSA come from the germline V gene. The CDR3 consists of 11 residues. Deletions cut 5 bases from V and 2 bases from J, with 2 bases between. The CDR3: CASSPTDTQYF. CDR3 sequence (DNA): TGTGCCAGCAGCCCCACAGATACGCAGTATTTT.

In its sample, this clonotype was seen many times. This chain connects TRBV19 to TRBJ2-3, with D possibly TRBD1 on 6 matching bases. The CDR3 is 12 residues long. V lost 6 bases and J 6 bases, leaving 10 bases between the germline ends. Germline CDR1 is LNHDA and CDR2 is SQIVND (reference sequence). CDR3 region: CASSPTGDTQYF. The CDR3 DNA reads TGTGCCAGTAGCCCAACAGGGGATACGCAGTATTTT.

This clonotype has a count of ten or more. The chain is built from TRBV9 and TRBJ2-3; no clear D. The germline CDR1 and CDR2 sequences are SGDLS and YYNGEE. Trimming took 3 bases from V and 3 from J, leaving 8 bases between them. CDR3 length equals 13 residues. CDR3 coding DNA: TGTGCCAGCAGCGCCCGGAGAACAGATACGCAGTATTTT. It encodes CASSARRTDTQYF.

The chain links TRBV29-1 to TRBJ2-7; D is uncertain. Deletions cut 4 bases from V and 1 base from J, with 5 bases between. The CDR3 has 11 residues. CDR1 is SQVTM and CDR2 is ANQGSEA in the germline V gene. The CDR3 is CSVVSSYEQYF. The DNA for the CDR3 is TGCAGCGTTGTCAGTTCCTACGAGCAGTACTTC.

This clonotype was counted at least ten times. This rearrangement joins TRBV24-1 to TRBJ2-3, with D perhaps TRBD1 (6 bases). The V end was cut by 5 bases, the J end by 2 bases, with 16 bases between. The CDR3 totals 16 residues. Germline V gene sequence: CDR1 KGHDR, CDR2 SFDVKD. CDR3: CATSVSGQGTTDTQYF. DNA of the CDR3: TGTGCCACCAGTGTTTCGGGGCAGGGGACCACAGATACGCAGTATTTT.

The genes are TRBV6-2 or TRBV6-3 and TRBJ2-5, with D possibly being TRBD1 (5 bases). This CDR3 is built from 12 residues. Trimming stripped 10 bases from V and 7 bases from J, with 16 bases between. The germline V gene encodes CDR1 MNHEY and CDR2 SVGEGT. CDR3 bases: TGTGCCATCGTCTCCAGGGCAGGGACCCAGTACTTC. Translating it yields CAIVSRAGTQYF.

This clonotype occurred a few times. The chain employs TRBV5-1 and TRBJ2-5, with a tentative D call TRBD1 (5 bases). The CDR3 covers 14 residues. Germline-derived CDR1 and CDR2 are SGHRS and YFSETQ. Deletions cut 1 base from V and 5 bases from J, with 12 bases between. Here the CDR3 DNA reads TGCGCCAGCAGCTTGTGGACACCGGAGGAGACCCAGTACTTC. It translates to CASSLWTPEETQYF.

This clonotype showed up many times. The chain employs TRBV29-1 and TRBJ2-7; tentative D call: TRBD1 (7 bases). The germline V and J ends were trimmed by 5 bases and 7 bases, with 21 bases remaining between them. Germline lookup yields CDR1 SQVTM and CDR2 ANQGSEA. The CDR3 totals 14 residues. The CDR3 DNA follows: TGCAGCGTTCAAGGTTCCACTTCAGGGGGGGAGCAGTACTTC. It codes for CSVQGSTSGGEQYF.